Listed below are T cell receptor beta chains from one sample, sequenced in a study of CD8+ T cells in alopecia areata. Measured with immunoSEQ multiplex PCR; TCRdb has only the in-frame clones, and not every one. This sample carries about 190,000 clones, about 60% of them seen once, and the ten largest clones take 0.65% to 0.7%. This material consisted of CD4+ T cells sorted from blood, taken at week 4, from a patient treated with tofacitinib. These receptors came from a human donor with alopecia areata. CDR3s include the opening cysteine and the closing phenylalanine or tryptophan. The D gene is left open where the match is weak.

CDR3aa | v_gene | d_gene | j_gene
CASSLEGLADTQYF | TRBV5-1 | TRBD2 | TRBJ2-3
CRADPNTEAFF | TRBV29-1 | NA | TRBJ1-1
CASSEHRAVNTEAFF | TRBV2 | NA | TRBJ1-1
CAWTTGQGFQETQYF | TRBV30 | TRBD1 | TRBJ2-5
CACKSQGFTEQYF | TRBV30 | NA | TRBJ2-7
CSVSEGVDEQYF | TRBV29-1 | NA | TRBJ2-7
CASSQNTDTQYF | TRBV5-1 | NA | TRBJ2-3
CASSPFGETQYF | TRBV18 | NA | TRBJ2-5
CASSLIPGLAGLNEQFF | TRBV5-5 | TRBD2 | TRBJ2-1
CASSLGDRLNTEAFF | TRBV11-2 | NA | TRBJ1-1
CASSQGGLAGGTYNEQFF | TRBV4-3 | TRBD2 | TRBJ2-1
CASTRDRRNVLTF | TRBV13 | TRBD1 | TRBJ2-6
CASSRGDTQYF | TRBV7-2 | NA | TRBJ2-3
CSVVEDLGRYGYTF | TRBV29-1 | NA | TRBJ1-2
CSVGRTRAVEKLFF | TRBV29-1 | NA | TRBJ1-4
CASSSGTTIVDEQYF | TRBV5-1 | TRBD2 | TRBJ2-7
CAWSIWLGLPETQYF | TRBV30 | NA | TRBJ2-5
CAWSTGQGAQETQYF | TRBV30 | TRBD1 | TRBJ2-5
CRPGDEQFF | TRBV20-1 | NA | TRBJ2-1
CASSFSAGVNEQFF | TRBV11-2 | TRBD2 | TRBJ2-1
CASSYRQGSEQYF | TRBV5-1 | TRBD1 | TRBJ2-7
CASMEDRDSYNEQFF | TRBV19 | TRBD1 | TRBJ2-1
CASSLEGTTDTQYF | TRBV9 | NA | TRBJ2-3
CASGIQGHYGYTF | TRBV6-5 | NA | TRBJ1-2
CASSLSSGNFYGYTF | TRBV7-9 | NA | TRBJ1-2
CASSQAQGVEQYF | TRBV4-1 | TRBD1 | TRBJ2-7
CASSLVEGRRGDTQYF | TRBV7-9 | NA | TRBJ2-3
CASSEEREPSYNEQFF | TRBV2 | NA | TRBJ2-1
CASSVEGGFYEQYF | TRBV9 | NA | TRBJ2-7
CASTATSGRETQYF | TRBV6-6 | TRBD2 | TRBJ2-5
CASSVDGAYEQYF | TRBV9 | NA | TRBJ2-7
CASSQGNHQPQHF | TRBV2 | NA | TRBJ1-5
CSVGTGNYEQYF | TRBV29-1 | TRBD1 | TRBJ2-7
CASSSGTGMSLNTEAFF | TRBV13 | TRBD1 | TRBJ1-1
CASSQSPRPNEQFF | TRBV4-1 | NA | TRBJ2-1
CASSVAGGAKNIQYF | TRBV9 | NA | TRBJ2-4
CATIHRENTGELFF | TRBV6-6 | NA | TRBJ2-2
CSIGPGTISRTIEQFF | TRBV29-1 | TRBD2 | TRBJ2-1
CASSSGQYYEQYF | TRBV18 | NA | TRBJ2-7
CASSESGDTQYF | TRBV6-1 | NA | TRBJ2-3
CASSFSALQETQYF | TRBV5-1 | NA | TRBJ2-5
CSARGDYEQYF | TRBV20-1 | NA | TRBJ2-7
CASSLRMDTQYF | TRBV7-2 | NA | TRBJ2-3
CASSFAGLETQYF | TRBV7-3 | NA | TRBJ2-5
CASSRRRAQETQYF | TRBV2 | NA | TRBJ2-5